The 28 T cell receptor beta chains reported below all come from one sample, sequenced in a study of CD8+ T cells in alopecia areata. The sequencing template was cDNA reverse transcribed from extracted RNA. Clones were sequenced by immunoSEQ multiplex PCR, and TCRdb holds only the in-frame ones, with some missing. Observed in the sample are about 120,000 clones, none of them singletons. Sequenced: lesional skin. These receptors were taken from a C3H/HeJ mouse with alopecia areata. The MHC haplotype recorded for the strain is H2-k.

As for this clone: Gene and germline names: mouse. The CDR3 DNA, read in part, is TGTGCTAGCAGTAGACGGGACAGGGGGCCCTATGCT. It codes for CASSRRDRGPYA. The full-length CDR3 reads as CASSRRDRGPYAEQFF. V and J are TRBV17 and TRBJ2-1; 12 bases line up with TRBD1. The sequenced fragment ends 4 residues before the CDR3 boundary, so the rest is inferred from the germline J gene. The CDR3 sequence is 16 residues long. V shed 2 bases and J 3 bases; nucleotides not matched to a gene: 2. The germline V gene has CDR1 MNHDT and CDR2 YYDKIL.

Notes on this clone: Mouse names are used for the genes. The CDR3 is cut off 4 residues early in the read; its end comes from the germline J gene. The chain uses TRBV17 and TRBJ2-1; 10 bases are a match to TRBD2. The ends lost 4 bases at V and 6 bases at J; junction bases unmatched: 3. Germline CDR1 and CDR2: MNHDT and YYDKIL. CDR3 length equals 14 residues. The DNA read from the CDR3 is TGTGCTAGCAGTATAACTGGGGGGGTTGCT. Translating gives CASSITGGVA. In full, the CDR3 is CASSITGGVAEQFF. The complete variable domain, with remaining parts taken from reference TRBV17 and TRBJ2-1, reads DTTVKQNPRYKLARVGKPVNLICSQTMNHDTMYWYQKKPNQAPKLLLFYYDKILNREADTFEKFQSSRPNNSFCSLYIGSAGLEYSAMYLCASSITGGVAEQFFGPGTRLTVL.

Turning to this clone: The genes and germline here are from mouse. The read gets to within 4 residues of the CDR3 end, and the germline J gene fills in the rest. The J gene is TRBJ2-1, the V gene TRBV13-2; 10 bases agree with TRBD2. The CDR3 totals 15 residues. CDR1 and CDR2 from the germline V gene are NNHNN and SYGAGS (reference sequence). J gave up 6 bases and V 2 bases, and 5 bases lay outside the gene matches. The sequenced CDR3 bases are TGTGCCAGCGGTGACGACTGGGGGGTTTTTGCT. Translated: CASGDDWGVFA. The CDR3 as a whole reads CASGDDWGVFAEQFF.

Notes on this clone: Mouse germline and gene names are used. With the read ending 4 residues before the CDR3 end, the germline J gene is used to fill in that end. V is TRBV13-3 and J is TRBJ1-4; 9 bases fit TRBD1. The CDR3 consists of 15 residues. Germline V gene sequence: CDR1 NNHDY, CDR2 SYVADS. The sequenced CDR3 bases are TGTGCCAGCAGTGATGACGGACAGGGGTTCGAA. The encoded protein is CASSDDGQGFE. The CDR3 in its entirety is CASSDDGQGFERLFF.

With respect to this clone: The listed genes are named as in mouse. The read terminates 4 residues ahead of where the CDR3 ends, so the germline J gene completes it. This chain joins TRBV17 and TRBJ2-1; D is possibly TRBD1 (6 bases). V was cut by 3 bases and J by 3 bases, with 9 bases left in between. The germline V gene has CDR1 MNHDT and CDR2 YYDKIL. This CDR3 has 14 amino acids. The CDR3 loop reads CASSSRDTYAEQFF. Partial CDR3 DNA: TGTGCTAGCAGTAGTCGGGACACCTATGCT. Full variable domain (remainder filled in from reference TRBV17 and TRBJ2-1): DTTVKQNPRYKLARVGKPVNLICSQTMNHDTMYWYQKKPNQAPKLLLFYYDKILNREADTFEKFQSSRPNNSFCSLYIGSAGLEYSAMYLCASSSRDTYAEQFFGPGTRLTVL.

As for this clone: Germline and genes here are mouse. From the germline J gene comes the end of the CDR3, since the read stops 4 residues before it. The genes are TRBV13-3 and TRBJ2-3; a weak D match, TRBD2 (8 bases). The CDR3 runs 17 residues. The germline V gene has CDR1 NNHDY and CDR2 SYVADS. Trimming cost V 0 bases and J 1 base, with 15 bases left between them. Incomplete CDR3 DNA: TGTGCCAGCAGTGATGCAGGGGGGGGCGAGGGTGCAGAA. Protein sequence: CASSDAGGGEGAE. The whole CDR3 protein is CASSDAGGGEGAETLYF.

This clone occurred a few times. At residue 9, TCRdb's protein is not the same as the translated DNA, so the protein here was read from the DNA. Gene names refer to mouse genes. CDR3 protein: CASNRDNSPLYF. CDR3 DNA, as far as it was read: TGTGCCAGCAACAGGGATAATTCGCCC. V usage is TRBV19 and J usage is TRBJ1-6; possibly TRBD1 for D (6 bases). Read sequence stops 3 residues before the CDR3 end, and the germline J gene provides the missing end. TRBJ1-6 is reported as an ORF; its role is uncertain. Per the germline V gene, CDR1 is FNHDT and CDR2 is SITEND (reference sequence). Trimming removed 6 bases at V and 5 bases at J, with 6 bases between. The length of the CDR3 is 12 residues.

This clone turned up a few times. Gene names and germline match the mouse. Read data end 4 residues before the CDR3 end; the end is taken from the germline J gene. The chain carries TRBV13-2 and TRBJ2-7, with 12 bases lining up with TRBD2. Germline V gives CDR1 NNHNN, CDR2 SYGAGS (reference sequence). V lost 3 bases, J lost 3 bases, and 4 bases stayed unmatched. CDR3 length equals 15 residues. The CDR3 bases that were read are TGTGCCAGCGGTGTCAGACTGGGGGGGCTCTAT. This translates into CASGVRLGGLY. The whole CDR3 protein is CASGVRLGGLYEQYF.

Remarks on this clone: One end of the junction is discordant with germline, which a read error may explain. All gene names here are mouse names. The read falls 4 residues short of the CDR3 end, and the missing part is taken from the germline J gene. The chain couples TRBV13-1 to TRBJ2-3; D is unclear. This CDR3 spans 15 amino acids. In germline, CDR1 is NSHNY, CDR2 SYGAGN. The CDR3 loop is CAGSDPSTSAETLYF. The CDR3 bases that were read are TGTGCCGGCAGTGATCCCTCAACTAGTGCAGAA.

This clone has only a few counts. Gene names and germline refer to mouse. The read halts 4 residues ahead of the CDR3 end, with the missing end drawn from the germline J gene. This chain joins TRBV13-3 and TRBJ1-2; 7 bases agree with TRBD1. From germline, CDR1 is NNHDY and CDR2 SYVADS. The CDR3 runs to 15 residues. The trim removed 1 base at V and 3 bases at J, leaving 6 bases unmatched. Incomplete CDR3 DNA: TGTGCCAGCAGTGATATCACAGGGGAGGACTCC. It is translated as CASSDITGEDS. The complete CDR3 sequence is CASSDITGEDSDYTF.

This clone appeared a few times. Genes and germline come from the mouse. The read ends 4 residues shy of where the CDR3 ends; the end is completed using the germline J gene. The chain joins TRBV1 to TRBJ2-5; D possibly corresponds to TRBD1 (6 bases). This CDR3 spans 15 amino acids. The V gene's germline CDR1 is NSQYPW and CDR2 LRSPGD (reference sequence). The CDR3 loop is CTCSAEGQTIDTQYF. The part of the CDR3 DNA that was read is TGCACCTGCAGTGCAGAGGGACAAACGATAGAC. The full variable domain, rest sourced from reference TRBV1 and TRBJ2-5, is VTLLEQNPRWRLVPRGQAVNLRCILKNSQYPWMSWYQQDLQKQLQWLFTLRSPGDKEVKSLPGADYLATRVTDTELRLQVANMSQGRTLYCTCSAEGQTIDTQYFGPGTRLLVL.

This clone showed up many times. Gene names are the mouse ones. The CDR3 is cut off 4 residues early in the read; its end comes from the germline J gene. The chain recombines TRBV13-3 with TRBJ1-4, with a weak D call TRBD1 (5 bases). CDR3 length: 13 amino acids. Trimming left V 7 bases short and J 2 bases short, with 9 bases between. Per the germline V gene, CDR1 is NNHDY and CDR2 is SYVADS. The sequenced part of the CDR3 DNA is TGTGCCAGCTCCGACAGATCCAACGAA. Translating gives CASSDRSNE. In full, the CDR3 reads CASSDRSNERLFF.

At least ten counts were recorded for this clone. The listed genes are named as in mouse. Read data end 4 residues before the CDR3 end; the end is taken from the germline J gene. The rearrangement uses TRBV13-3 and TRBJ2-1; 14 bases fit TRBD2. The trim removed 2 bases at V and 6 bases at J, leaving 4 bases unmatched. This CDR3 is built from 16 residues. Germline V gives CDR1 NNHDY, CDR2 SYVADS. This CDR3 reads CASSDGTGGALAEQFF. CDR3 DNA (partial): TGTGCCAGCAGTGACGGGACTGGGGGGGCGCTTGCT.

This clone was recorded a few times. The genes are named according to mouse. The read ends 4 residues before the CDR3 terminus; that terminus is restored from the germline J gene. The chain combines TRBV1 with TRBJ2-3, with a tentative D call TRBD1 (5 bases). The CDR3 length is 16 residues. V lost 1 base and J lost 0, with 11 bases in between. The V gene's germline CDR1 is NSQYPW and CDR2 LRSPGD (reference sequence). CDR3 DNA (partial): TGCACCTGCAGTGCAGTAAGGACACCTAGTGCAGAA. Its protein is CTCSAVRTPSAE. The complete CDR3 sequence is CTCSAVRTPSAETLYF. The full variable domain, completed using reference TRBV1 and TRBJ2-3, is VTLLEQNPRWRLVPRGQAVNLRCILKNSQYPWMSWYQQDLQKQLQWLFTLRSPGDKEVKSLPGADYLATRVTDTELRLQVANMSQGRTLYCTCSAVRTPSAETLYFGSGTRLTVL.

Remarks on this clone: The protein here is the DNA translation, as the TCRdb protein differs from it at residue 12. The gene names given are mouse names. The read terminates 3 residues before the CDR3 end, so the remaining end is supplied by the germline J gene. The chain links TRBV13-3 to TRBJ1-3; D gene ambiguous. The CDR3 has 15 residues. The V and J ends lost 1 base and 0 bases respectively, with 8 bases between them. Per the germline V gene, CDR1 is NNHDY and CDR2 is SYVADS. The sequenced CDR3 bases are TGTGCCAGCAGTGATCTCAGGATTTCTGGAAATACG. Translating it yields CASSDLRISGNT. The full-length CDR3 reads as CASSDLRISGNTLYF.

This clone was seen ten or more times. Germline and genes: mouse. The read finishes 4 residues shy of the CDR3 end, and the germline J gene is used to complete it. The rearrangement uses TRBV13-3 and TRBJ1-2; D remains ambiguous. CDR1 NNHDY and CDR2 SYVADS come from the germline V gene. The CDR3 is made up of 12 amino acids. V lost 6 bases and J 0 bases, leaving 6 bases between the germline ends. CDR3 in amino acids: CASNTANSDYTF. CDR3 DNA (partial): TGTGCCAGCAACACAGCAAACTCC.

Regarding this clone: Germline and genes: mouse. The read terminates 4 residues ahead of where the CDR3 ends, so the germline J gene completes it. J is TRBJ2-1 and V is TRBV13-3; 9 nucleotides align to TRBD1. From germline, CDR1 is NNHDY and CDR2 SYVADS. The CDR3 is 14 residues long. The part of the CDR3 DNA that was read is TGTGCCAGCAGTCCACAGGGGGCGCAAGCT. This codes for CASSPQGAQA. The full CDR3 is CASSPQGAQAEQFF.

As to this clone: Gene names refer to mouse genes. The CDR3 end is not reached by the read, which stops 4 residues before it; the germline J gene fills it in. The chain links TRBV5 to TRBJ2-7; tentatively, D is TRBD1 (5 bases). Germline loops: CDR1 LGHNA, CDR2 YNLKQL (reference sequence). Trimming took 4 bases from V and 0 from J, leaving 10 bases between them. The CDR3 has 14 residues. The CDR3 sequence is CASSPRQSSYEQYF. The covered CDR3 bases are TGTGCCAGCAGCCCCCGACAGAGCTCCTAT.

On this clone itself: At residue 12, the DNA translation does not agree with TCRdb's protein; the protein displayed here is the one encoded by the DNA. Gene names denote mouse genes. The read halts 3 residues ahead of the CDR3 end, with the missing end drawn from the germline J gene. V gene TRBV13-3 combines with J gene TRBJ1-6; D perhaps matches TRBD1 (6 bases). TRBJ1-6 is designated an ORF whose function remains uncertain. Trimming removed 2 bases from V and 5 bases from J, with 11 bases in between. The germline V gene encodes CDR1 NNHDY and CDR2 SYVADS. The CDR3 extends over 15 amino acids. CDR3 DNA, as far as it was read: TGTGCCAGCAGTGACCGGACAGCCCATAATTCGCCC. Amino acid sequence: CASSDRTAHNSP. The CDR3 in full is CASSDRTAHNSPLYF.

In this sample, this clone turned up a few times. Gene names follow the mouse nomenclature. The CDR3 loop reads CTCSPGTGGNYEQYF. The CDR3 DNA, read in part, is TGCACCTGCAGCCCCGGGACTGGGGGTAACTAT. This chain connects TRBV1 to TRBJ2-7, with 11 positions matching TRBD2. The observed sequence ends 4 residues before the CDR3 terminus, with the missing tail filled in from the germline J gene. The CDR3 runs to 15 residues. Germline CDR1 reads NSQYPW; CDR2 reads LRSPGD (reference sequence). The V gene end was trimmed by 6 bases and the J gene end by 3 bases; junction bases not matched to a gene: 7.

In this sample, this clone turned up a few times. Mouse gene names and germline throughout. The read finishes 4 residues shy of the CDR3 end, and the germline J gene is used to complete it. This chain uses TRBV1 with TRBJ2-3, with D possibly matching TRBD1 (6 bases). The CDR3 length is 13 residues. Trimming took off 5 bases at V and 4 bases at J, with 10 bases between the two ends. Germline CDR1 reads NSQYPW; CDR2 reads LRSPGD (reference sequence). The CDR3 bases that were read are TGCACCTGCAGTCCCGGGACAACAGAA. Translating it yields CTCSPGTTE. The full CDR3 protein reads CTCSPGTTETLYF.

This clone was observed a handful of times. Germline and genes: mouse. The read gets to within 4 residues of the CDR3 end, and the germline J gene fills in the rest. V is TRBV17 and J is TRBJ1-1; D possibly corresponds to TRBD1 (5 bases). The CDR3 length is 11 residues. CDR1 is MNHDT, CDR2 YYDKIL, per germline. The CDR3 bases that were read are TGTGCTAGCAGTGCAGGGAAA. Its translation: CASSAGK. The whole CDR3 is CASSAGKEVFF.

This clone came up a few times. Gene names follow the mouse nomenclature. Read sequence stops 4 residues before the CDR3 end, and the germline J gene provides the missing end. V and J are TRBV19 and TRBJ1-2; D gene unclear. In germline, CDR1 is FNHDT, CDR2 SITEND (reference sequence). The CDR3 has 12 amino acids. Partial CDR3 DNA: TGTGCCAGCAGTCTGGGAGGGTCC. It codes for CASSLGGS. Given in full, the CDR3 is CASSLGGSDYTF.

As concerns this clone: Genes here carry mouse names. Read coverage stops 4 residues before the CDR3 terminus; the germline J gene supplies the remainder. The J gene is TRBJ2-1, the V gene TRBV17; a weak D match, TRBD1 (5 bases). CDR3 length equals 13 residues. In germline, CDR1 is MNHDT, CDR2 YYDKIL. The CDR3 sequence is CASSRAGFAEQFF. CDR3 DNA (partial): TGTGCTAGCAGTAGAGCAGGGTTCGCT.

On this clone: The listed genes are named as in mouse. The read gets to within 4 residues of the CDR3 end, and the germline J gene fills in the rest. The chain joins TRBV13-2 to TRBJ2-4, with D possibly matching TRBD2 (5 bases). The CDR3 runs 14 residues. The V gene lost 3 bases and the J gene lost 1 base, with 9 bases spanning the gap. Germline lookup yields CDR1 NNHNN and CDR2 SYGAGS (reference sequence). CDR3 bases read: TGTGCCAGCGGTGCCGAGACTGGTCAAAAC. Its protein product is CASGAETGQN. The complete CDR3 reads CASGAETGQNTLYF.

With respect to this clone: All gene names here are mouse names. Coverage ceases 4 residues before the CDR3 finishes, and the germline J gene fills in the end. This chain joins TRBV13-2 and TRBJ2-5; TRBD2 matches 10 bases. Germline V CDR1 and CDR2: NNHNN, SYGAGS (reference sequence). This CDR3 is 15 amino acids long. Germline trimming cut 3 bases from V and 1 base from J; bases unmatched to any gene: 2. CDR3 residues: CASGGTGGDQDTQYF. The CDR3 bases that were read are TGTGCCAGCGGTGGTACTGGGGGGGACCAAGAC.

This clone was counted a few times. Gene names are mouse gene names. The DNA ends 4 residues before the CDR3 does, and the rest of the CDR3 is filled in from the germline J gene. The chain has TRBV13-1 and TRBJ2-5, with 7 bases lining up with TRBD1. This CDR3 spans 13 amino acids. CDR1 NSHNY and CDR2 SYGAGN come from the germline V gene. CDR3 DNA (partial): TGTGCCAGCAGTGAACAGGGGAGGGAC. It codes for CASSEQGRD. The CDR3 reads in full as CASSEQGRDTQYF.

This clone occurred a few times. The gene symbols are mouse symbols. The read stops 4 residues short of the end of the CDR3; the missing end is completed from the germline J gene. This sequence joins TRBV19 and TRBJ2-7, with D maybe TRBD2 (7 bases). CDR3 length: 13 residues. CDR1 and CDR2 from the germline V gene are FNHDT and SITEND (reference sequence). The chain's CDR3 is CASSRGALYEQYF. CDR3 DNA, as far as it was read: TGTGCCAGCAGTAGGGGGGCGCTTTAT.